The sequence of this T cell receptor (beta chain) was determined in a study of monozygotic twins with inflammatory bowel disease. General study results and limits: Any single strong signal or clonotype tied to IBD lacked support.

Germline assignment: CDR1 LGHDT and CDR2 YNNKEL (reference sequence). The CDR3 covers 14 residues. With respect to this clonotype: What it recognizes is unknown.

TCRdb reprocessed the 5' RACE reads, keeping one entry per CDR3 protein, no DNA. Listed are 190,000 or so distinct CDR3 sequences; approximately 1.6% falls within the top ten. The sample taken for sequencing was blood. The clonotype was recovered from a human donor with ulcerative colitis or Crohn's disease, or a healthy co-twin of an affected twin (not recorded which). The chain combines TRBV3-1 with TRBJ1-1; TCRdb returns TRBD1, unconfirmable since there is no DNA. The CDR3 sequence is CASSGTGRGTEAFF.